This entry lists 3 T cell receptor beta chains sequenced from one sample in a study of blood T cell repertoires in COVID-19. TCRdb's table, derived via immunoSEQ multiplex PCR, lists solely in-frame clones and lacks some. The table records tens of thousands of clones, approximately 85% of them present only once. The sequencing input was peripheral blood. These receptors all come from a man aged 45-65 years with active COVID-19.

The gene calls are TRBV7-9 and TRBJ1-6, with 7 bases lining up with TRBD1. V lost 4 bases, J lost 11 bases, and 5 bases stayed unmatched. CDR1 is SEHNR, CDR2 FQNEAQ, per germline (reference sequence). CDR3 length equals 13 residues. The CDR3 sequence is CASSSRQGTPLHF. Written as DNA, the CDR3 is TGTGCCAGCAGCTCCCGACAGGGAACACCCCTCCACTTT.

This rearrangement joins TRBV6-2 or TRBV6-3 to TRBJ2-7; 8 bases fit TRBD1. This CDR3 has 16 residues. With 4 bases clipped from V and 0 bases from J, the junction kept 8 bases outside the gene matches. CDR1 and CDR2 (germline): MNHEY, SVGEGT. The CDR3: CASSFQTGAFSYEQYF. In DNA, the CDR3 is TGTGCCAGCAGTTTCCAGACAGGGGCCTTCTCCTACGAGCAGTACTTC.

This chain links TRBV7-2 with TRBJ1-1; D is ambiguous. The germline V gene encodes CDR1 SGHTA and CDR2 FQGNSA. The CDR3 runs 13 residues. Trimming took 4 bases from V and 0 from J, leaving 6 bases between them. In DNA, the CDR3 is TGTGCCAGCAGCTACGGAGTGAACACTGAAGCTTTCTTT. Translation gives CASSYGVNTEAFF.